These T cell receptor beta chains were read from a single sample in a study of shared clonotypes between healthy human individuals. Here immunoSEQ multiplex PCR was the method, and the copy in TCRdb shows in-frame clones only, minus some. The sample shows 2,500,000 or so clones, approximately 92% of them seen only once. Sequencing was done on a sample of naive CD4+ T cells sorted from blood. These receptors originate from a man between 18 and 29 years old in good health. CDR3s include the opening cysteine and the closing phenylalanine or tryptophan. Clone size is stated in some rows and not others, as once, few, many or a class when expanded.

TRBV28 NA CASSLGRASSSYEQYF
TRBV4-1 NA CASSQRIGGNTIYF
TRBV5-4 NA CASSLTSGGEGDEQFF
TRBV19 NA CACGTAGNTIYF
TRBV28 NA CASRQRGGSGANVLTF
TRBV19 NA CASSIRRQGATGANVLTF
TRBV11-2 NA CASSLDRDRVVNEQFF
TRBV19 NA CASSISGATYNEQFF
TRBV28 NA CASSLRGATEAFF
TRBV27 NA CASSSSPTNEKLFF
TRBV7-2 NA CASTSAREAAYNEQFF
TRBV4-1 NA CASSHLNMGEETQYF
TRBV4-1 NA CASSQVPLARNYEQYF
TRBV4-1 NA CASSLTQRVYEQYF
TRBV15 NA CATSSRLAGRETQYF
TRBV18 NA CASSLGQGTDTQYF
TRBV7-8 NA CASSLQGKAFF
TRBV5-4 NA CASRLTGNGSPLHF
TRBV10-3 NA CAISASGGNVYEQYF
TRBV7-2 NA CASSPAGAGETQYF
TRBV2 NA CASSESGREQYF
TRBV18 few CASSPFPGAGSPLHF
TRBV6-5 NA CASSSEGDYSNQPQHF
TRBV6-5 NA CASSQARSEKLFF
TRBV7-2 NA CASSLPGSSSGELFF
TRBV28 few CASIPDRVITEAFF
TRBV6-5 NA CASSYSWSSYEQYF
TRBV4-1 once CASSQDGQGPTLGQPQHF
TRBV2 NA CASRPAGGADTQYF
TRBV13 NA CASSLGAGGPYEQYF